This T cell receptor (beta chain) was recovered during a study of Graves' ophthalmopathy and Graves' hyperthyroidism. Study-level information: There was a collection of peripheral blood at initial diagnosis, before any treatment.

None of the included patients had other autoimmune diseases, uncontrolled infections, pregnancy or lactation, as these led to exclusion. Points on this clonotype: A much larger clone is a single base away; this may be a read error.

Amplified TCR beta CDR3 regions were obtained using RNA transcripts as template. First-round RT-PCR used HTBI primers; second-round multiplex PCR followed. TCRdb reprocessed the multiplex PCR reads with MiXCR, giving one entry per CDR3 protein. Among hundreds of thousands of distinct CDR3 sequences listed, about two fifths were seen once. This TCR was sampled from an adult man with Graves' ophthalmopathy. The specimen sequenced was peripheral blood.

The DNA for the CDR3 is TGTGCCATCAGTTACTCTGGCAGGGGCTATGGCTACACCTTC. Protein: CAISYSGRGYGYTF. The V call is TRBV10-3, the J call TRBJ1-2; D is possibly TRBD1 (6 bases). Trimming removed 5 bases from V and 4 bases from J, with 14 bases in between. In germline, CDR1 is ENHRY, CDR2 SYGVKD. This CDR3 spans 14 amino acids.